The TCR beta chain described here comes from a study of response to subunit inactivated influenza vaccine listed by TCRdb under 2018. General notes on the study: Deep quantitative profiling of the T cell receptor repertoire was used in the study to follow responses to a trivalent subunit inactivated influenza vaccine. Here is what the overall study found, with its caveats: The authors suggested that each seasonal influenza vaccination may recruit only a limited number of new T cells.

The time point label, read with the paper, signifies: around 45 days after influenza vaccine administration. This clonotype was seen a few times. It has no known antigen specificity. The input lacks base qualities; no much larger clone sits a single base away. The CDR3 runs 13 amino acids, cysteine and phenylalanine included. This entry keeps only the CDR3 DNA: 39 bases, framed from base 1. CDR1 SNHLY and CDR2 FYNNEI are derived from the germline V gene. V was cut back by 5 bases and J by 8 bases, leaving a gap of 15 bases between them. The receptor library was made with RT-PCR. Sequencing was performed on an Illumina HiSeq 2500. TCRdb trimmed public reads at Q25 via fastp, called clones via MiXCR and kept in-frame beta chains. Rows with one shared CDR3 protein collapse into an entry with the most common genes and DNA. This sample comprises some 480,000 distinct CDR3 sequences, 10% to 11% of them detected only once. The top ten clonotypes cover approximately 12% of the sample.

Sequencing used PBMCs from blood, obtained around seven weeks after vaccination. This receptor was obtained from a man aged 50 or older who received an inactivated influenza vaccine. Donor details come from another sample of the same person, matched by shared clones. The chain is made from TRBV2 and TRBJ1-2; TRBD1 could be the D gene, as 5 bases match. The CDR3 loop reads CASSKSGNGGYTF. The nucleotide sequence reads as follows: TGTGCCAGCAGTAAATCAGGGAATGGGGGCTACACCTTC.